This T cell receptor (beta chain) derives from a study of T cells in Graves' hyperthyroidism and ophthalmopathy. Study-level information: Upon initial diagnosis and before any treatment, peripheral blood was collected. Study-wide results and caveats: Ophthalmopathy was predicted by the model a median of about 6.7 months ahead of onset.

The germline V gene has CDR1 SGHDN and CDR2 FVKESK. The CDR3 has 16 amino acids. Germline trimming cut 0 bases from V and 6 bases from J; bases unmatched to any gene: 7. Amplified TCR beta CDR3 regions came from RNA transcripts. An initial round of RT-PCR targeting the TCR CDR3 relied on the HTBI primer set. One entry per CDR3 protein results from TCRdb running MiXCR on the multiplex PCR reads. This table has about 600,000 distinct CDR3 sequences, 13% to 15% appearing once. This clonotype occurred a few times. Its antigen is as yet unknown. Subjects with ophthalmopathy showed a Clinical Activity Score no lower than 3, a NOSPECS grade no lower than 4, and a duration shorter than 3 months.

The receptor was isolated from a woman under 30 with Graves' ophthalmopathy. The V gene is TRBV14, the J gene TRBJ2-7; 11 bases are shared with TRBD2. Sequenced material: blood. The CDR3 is CASSQDWGLAGGEQYF. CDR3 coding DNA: TGTGCCAGCAGCCAAGATTGGGGCCTAGCGGGAGGCGAGCAGTACTTC. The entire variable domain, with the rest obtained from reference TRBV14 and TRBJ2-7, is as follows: EAGVTQFPSHSVIEKGQTVTLRCDPISGHDNLYWYRRVMGKEIKFLLHFVKESKQDESGMPNNRFLAERTGGTYSTLKVQPAELEDSGVYFCASSQDWGLAGGEQYFGPGTRLTVT.